The 21 T cell receptor beta chains below were found in one sample sequenced in a study of blood T cell repertoires in COVID-19. TCRdb's table, derived via immunoSEQ multiplex PCR, lists solely in-frame clones and lacks some. The table has under 200,000 clones, about 85% seen once. The sample taken for sequencing was peripheral blood. The receptors come from a man in his sixties with acute or convalescent COVID-19.

The V call is TRBV11-3, the J call TRBJ2-5; 7 bases align to TRBD2. This CDR3 is built from 13 residues. In germline, CDR1 is SGHNT, CDR2 YENEEA. Germline trimming cut 6 bases from V and 5 bases from J; bases unmatched to any gene: 6. The CDR3 nucleotides read TGTGCCAGCAGATTGGGGGGGGAGGAGACCCAGTACTTC. Its translation: CASRLGGEETQYF. The variable domain in full, with the rest retrieved from reference TRBV11-3 and TRBJ2-5, is EAGVVQSPRYKIIEKKQPVAFWCNPISGHNTLYWYLQNLGQGPELLIRYENEEAVDDSQLPKDRFSAERLKGVDSTLKIQPAELGDSAVYLCASRLGGEETQYFGPGTRLLVL.

The gene calls are TRBV27 and TRBJ1-1; D not resolved. The CDR3 is 15 amino acids. V shed 5 bases and J shed 0 bases, with 13 bases lying between them. Germline-derived CDR1 and CDR2 are MNHEY and SMNVEV (reference sequence). The CDR3 protein is CASSENLGVNTEAFF. The CDR3 bases are TGTGCCAGCAGTGAAAATCTCGGGGTGAACACTGAAGCTTTCTTT.

The rearrangement links TRBV7-9 to TRBJ2-3, with a weak D call TRBD2 (6 bases). This CDR3 comprises 17 residues. Trimming shortened V by 2 bases and J by 0 bases, and 15 bases separated the two germline ends. CDR1 and CDR2 (germline): SEHNR, FQNEAQ (reference sequence). The CDR3 spells CASSLRGGETSTDTQYF. Here the CDR3 DNA reads TGTGCCAGCAGCTTAAGGGGAGGAGAAACTAGCACAGATACGCAGTATTTT.

The chain couples TRBV11-2 to TRBJ2-1; D ambiguous. V was pared by 3 bases and J by 8 bases, with 14 bases between. This CDR3 is 14 amino acids long. The germline V gene encodes CDR1 SGHAT and CDR2 FQNNGV. In nucleotides, the CDR3 is TGTGCCAGCAGCTTTCCGGGTCTGGTCGATGAGCAGTTCTTC. Encoded protein: CASSFPGLVDEQFF.

The chain employs TRBV7-6 and TRBJ2-3; tentatively, D is TRBD2 (6 bases). V shed 1 base and J shed 5 bases, with 13 bases lying between them. The CDR3 runs 15 residues. Germline V gives CDR1 SGHVS, CDR2 FNYEAQ. CDR3 nucleotides: TGTGCCAGCAGCTTAGTCGGGCGGGGAGGAGATACGCAGTATTTT. Translated: CASSLVGRGGDTQYF.

With regard to this clone: The same CDR3 arises from other DNA sequences in this sample as well. The chain combines TRBV19 with TRBJ1-1; maybe TRBD1 (5 bases). Germline CDR1 is LNHDA and CDR2 is SQIVND (reference sequence). The CDR3 is made up of 14 amino acids. Trimming took 2 bases from V and 1 from J, leaving 8 bases between them. DNA for the CDR3: TGTGCCAGTAGTATACGGGGGGGGAACACTGAAGCTTTCTTT. Its protein is CASSIRGGNTEAFF.

The gene calls are TRBV7-8 and TRBJ1-4; D unresolved. Germline values: CDR1 SGHVS, CDR2 FQNEAQ. This CDR3 contains 15 residues. V gave up 1 base and J gave up 5 bases, with 11 bases separating them. The CDR3 region is CASSLEAGGNEKLFF. CDR3 DNA: TGTGCCAGCAGCTTAGAGGCTGGAGGGAATGAAAAACTGTTTTTT.

This chain joins TRBV5-6 and TRBJ2-2, with a possible D match to TRBD1 (6 bases). V gave up 4 bases and J gave up 3 bases, with 16 bases separating them. The CDR3 covers 16 residues. Germline CDR1 SGHDT, CDR2 YYEEEE. The CDR3: CASSPTGKGDTGELFF. The CDR3 DNA follows: TGTGCCAGCAGCCCCACAGGGAAAGGAGACACCGGGGAGCTGTTTTTT. The full variable domain, rest sourced from reference TRBV5-6 and TRBJ2-2, is DAGVTQSPTHLIKTRGQQVTLRCSPKSGHDTVSWYQQALGQGPQFIFQYYEEEERQRGNFPDRFSGHQFPNYSSELNVNALLLGDSALYLCASSPTGKGDTGELFFGEGSRLTVL.

The chain has TRBV10-3 and TRBJ1-3; tentative D call: TRBD1 (5 bases). CDR3 size: 16 residues. The V gene's germline CDR1 is ENHRY and CDR2 SYGVKD. Trimming stripped 1 base from V and 2 bases from J, with 12 bases between. The DNA for the CDR3 is TGTGCCATCAGTGAGTTTCGCGGGGGAACTGGAAACACCATATATTTT. Protein: CAISEFRGGTGNTIYF.

V gene TRBV7-3 combines with J gene TRBJ2-2, with 8 bases aligning to TRBD1. CDR1 SGHTA and CDR2 FQGTGA come from the germline V gene. This CDR3 is built from 14 residues. J gave up 3 bases and V 5 bases, and 2 bases lay outside the gene matches. The CDR3 DNA sequence: TGTGCCAGCAGCGTGGACAGGGACACCGGGGAGCTGTTTTTT. It encodes CASSVDRDTGELFF.

This clone was observed a few times. The V and J genes are TRBV11-3 and TRBJ2-2, with 9 bases that match TRBD2. The CDR3 is 16 amino acids. The V gene's germline CDR1 is SGHNT and CDR2 YENEEA. V lost 7 bases to trimming and J lost 4 bases; unmatched junction nucleotides: 10. The CDR3 bases are TGTGCCAGCATCCGCGGCGGGGGGGTCGCCACCGGGGAGCTGTTTTTT. This sequence encodes CASIRGGGVATGELFF. The variable domain in full, with the rest retrieved from reference TRBV11-3 and TRBJ2-2, is EAGVVQSPRYKIIEKKQPVAFWCNPISGHNTLYWYLQNLGQGPELLIRYENEEAVDDSQLPKDRFSAERLKGVDSTLKIQPAELGDSAVYLCASIRGGGVATGELFFGEGSRLTVL.

The V call is TRBV6-1, the J call TRBJ2-7; D possibly corresponds to TRBD1 (5 bases). Germline-derived CDR1 and CDR2 are MNHNS and SASEGT. The CDR3 spans 15 residues. Trimming took 1 base from V and 4 from J, leaving 14 bases between them. CDR3 in DNA: TGTGCCAGCAGTGAAGGGCTGGCCAGGGTATACGAGCAGTACGTC. Protein product: CASSEGLARVYEQYV.

The chain combines TRBV20-1 with TRBJ2-1; 9 bases are shared with TRBD2. From germline, CDR1 is DFQATT and CDR2 SNEGSKA (reference sequence). Unmatched junction bases numbered 11, after V lost 3 bases and J lost 8 bases. There are 15 residues in the CDR3. CDR3 coding DNA: TGCAGTGCTAGTCTTAGCGGGGGCCCAATCGATGAGCAGTTCTTC. This codes for CSASLSGGPIDEQFF.

DNA of the CDR3: TGCAGTGCTAGTCAGGGCGACAGGGGGCGCCGGTATCAGCCCCAGCATTTT. Protein sequence: CSASQGDRGRRYQPQHF. The genes are TRBV20-1 and TRBJ1-5; TRBD1 agrees at 10 bases. Germline V gene lookup returns CDR1 DFQATT and CDR2 SNEGSKA (reference sequence). The V segment lost 3 bases and the J segment 5 bases; nucleotides outside the gene matches: 13. The CDR3 has 17 residues.

A single count supports this clone. V gene TRBV11-2 combines with J gene TRBJ1-5; 8 bases align to TRBD1. Germline lookup yields CDR1 SGHAT and CDR2 FQNNGV. With V trimmed by 5 bases and J by 4 bases, 10 bases remained unmatched. CDR3 size: 16 residues. The CDR3 is CASSPGAGQVNQPQHF. For the CDR3, the DNA is TGTGCCAGCAGCCCCGGGGCGGGACAGGTTAATCAGCCCCAGCATTTT.

The CDR3 spells CASSFGLALEYNEQFF. As DNA, the CDR3 is TGTGCCAGCAGCTTCGGACTGGCACTTGAATACAATGAGCAGTTCTTC. V is TRBV7-3 and J is TRBJ2-1; perhaps TRBD2 as D (5 bases). The CDR3 covers 16 residues. V was trimmed by 3 bases and J by 4 bases, leaving 16 bases between them. Germline V gene data show CDR1 as SGHTA and CDR2 as FQGTGA.

This chain connects TRBV6-9 to TRBJ2-7; 7 positions match TRBD1. The CDR3 contains 12 residues. Germline-derived CDR1 and CDR2 are MNHGY and SVAAGI. With 4 bases clipped from V and 4 bases from J, the junction kept 1 base outside the gene matches. The CDR3 loop is CASSWDSYEQYV. CDR3 in DNA: TGTGCCAGCAGTTGGGACAGTTACGAGCAGTACGTC.

The chain combines TRBV15 with TRBJ1-5; 9 bases agree with TRBD1. In germline, CDR1 is LNHNV, CDR2 YYDKDF (reference sequence). With 4 bases clipped from V and 8 bases from J, the junction kept 3 bases outside the gene matches. CDR3 length: 13 residues. The CDR3 sequence: CATSNRGLEPQHF. The CDR3, as DNA: TGTGCCACCAGCAACAGGGGGCTTGAGCCCCAGCATTTT.

V usage is TRBV6-5 and J usage is TRBJ2-2; no clear D. This CDR3 contains 13 residues. With 7 bases removed from V and 1 base from J, the gap between germline ends came to 7 bases. The V gene's germline CDR1 is MNHEY and CDR2 SVGAGI. CDR3 amino acids: CASKSGNTGELFF. In DNA, the CDR3 is TGTGCCAGCAAGTCAGGGAACACCGGGGAGCTGTTTTTT.

This chain connects TRBV6-6 to TRBJ1-1, with TRBD1 identical over 8 bases. The germline V gene encodes CDR1 MNHNY and CDR2 SVGAGI (reference sequence). The CDR3 is 15 amino acids. J was trimmed by 7 bases and V by 0 bases; bases with no gene match: 7. The chain's CDR3 is CASSYSPEGQGEAFF. CDR3 bases: TGTGCCAGCAGTTACTCTCCCGAAGGACAGGGTGAAGCTTTCTTT.

J is TRBJ2-5 and V is TRBV6-5, with D possibly matching TRBD2 (5 bases). Germline V CDR1 and CDR2: MNHEY, SVGAGI. Deletions cut 6 bases from V and 5 bases from J, with 13 bases between. The CDR3 has 13 residues. This CDR3 is CASSLVPGETQYF. The DNA for the CDR3 is TGTGCCAGCAGCCTTGTCCCGGGGGAGACCCAGTACTTC.